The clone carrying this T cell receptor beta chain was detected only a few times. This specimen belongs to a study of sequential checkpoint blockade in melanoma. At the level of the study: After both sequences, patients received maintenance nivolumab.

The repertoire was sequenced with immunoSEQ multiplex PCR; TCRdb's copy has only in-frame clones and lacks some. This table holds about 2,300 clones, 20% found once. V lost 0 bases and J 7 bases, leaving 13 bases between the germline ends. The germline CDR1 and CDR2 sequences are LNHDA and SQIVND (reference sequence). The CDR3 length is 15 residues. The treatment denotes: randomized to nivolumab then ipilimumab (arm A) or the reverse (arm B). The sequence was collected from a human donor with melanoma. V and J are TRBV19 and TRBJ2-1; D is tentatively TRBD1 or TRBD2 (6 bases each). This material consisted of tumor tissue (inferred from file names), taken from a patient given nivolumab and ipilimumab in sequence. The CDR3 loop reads CASSIEVQGRNEQFF. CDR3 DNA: TGTGCCAGTAGTATAGAAGTGCAGGGGAGGAATGAGCAGTTCTTC.